Presented here are 13 T cell receptor beta chains from one specimen sequenced in a study of T cells in Graves' hyperthyroidism and ophthalmopathy. There were TCR beta CDR3 regions amplified from RNA transcripts. The HTBI primer set drove a first-round RT-PCR of the TCR CDR3. TCRdb independently ran MiXCR on the multiplex PCR reads; one entry per CDR3 protein. The sample records 400,000 to 600,000 distinct CDR3 sequences, roughly 15% being singletons. Sequenced material: blood. The receptors originated from a woman aged 30 to 39 with Graves' ophthalmopathy.

This clonotype was observed many times. The chain recombines TRBV3-1 with TRBJ1-1, with 7 bases identical to TRBD1. J lost 5 bases, V lost 2 bases, and 8 bases had no gene match. CDR1 is LGHDT, CDR2 YNNKEL, per germline (reference sequence). The CDR3 spans 15 residues. CDR3 sequence: CASSQSNRGGTEAFF. The CDR3 DNA follows: TGTGCCAGCAGCCAATCGAACAGGGGAGGGACTGAAGCTTTCTTT.

This clonotype showed up many times. J is TRBJ2-7 and V is TRBV12-3 or TRBV12-4; no firm D call. The CDR3 is 14 residues long. V was cut by 2 bases and J by 6 bases, with 14 bases left in between. This CDR3 is CASSLSAAVAEQYF. CDR3 in DNA: TGTGCCAGCAGTTTAAGTGCCGCCGTGGCCGAGCAGTACTTC.

Comments on this clonotype: An end of the junction differs from the germline gene, which may be a read error. The J gene is TRBJ2-7, the V gene TRBV5-8; 8 positions match TRBD1. CDR1 and CDR2 from the germline V gene are SGHTS and YDEGEE. The CDR3 covers 14 residues. The CDR3 bases are TGTGTCAGCAGCTTCGAGGGACAGGTCTACGAGCAGTACTTC. Amino acid sequence: CVSSFEGQVYEQYF.

This clonotype was seen a handful of times. This chain uses TRBV30 with TRBJ1-4; 8 bases fit TRBD1. The CDR3 length is 11 residues. V was clipped by 5 bases and J by 14 bases; unmatched bases: 7. Germline values: CDR1 GTSNPN, CDR2 SVGIG (reference sequence). CDR3: CAWGTGTVLFF. CDR3 DNA sequence: TGTGCCTGGGGGACAGGTACCGTCCTGTTTTTT.

Only a few counts were recorded for this clonotype. V gene TRBV29-1 combines with J gene TRBJ1-5; possible D gene TRBD1, 5 bases. V lost 3 bases and J lost 0, with 6 bases in between. Germline loops: CDR1 SQVTM, CDR2 ANQGSEA. This CDR3 is 13 amino acids long. This chain's CDR3 is CSVETDSNQPQHF. CDR3 in DNA: TGCAGCGTTGAGACAGATAGCAATCAGCCCCAGCATTTT.

The chain combines TRBV9 with TRBJ2-7; 8 bases align to TRBD1. The CDR3 runs to 14 residues. Per germline, CDR1 SGDLS and CDR2 YYNGEE. Unmatched junction bases numbered 8, after V lost 7 bases and J lost 2 bases. CDR3 DNA: TGTGCCAGCCGCATGGGGACAGGCGCCTACGAGCAGTACTTC. Amino acids: CASRMGTGAYEQYF.

This clonotype came up many times. This chain links TRBV30 with TRBJ2-1; the D is unclear. The V gene lost 0 bases and the J gene lost 9 bases, with 6 bases spanning the gap. The CDR3 covers 11 residues. Germline V gives CDR1 GTSNPN, CDR2 SVGIG (reference sequence). The CDR3 nucleotides are TGTGCCTGGAGTGTACAAAGTGAGCAGTTCTTC. This encodes CAWSVQSEQFF.

The genes are TRBV4-1 and TRBJ2-6, with D perhaps matching TRBD1 or TRBD2 (5 bases each). V was trimmed by 3 bases and J by 2 bases, leaving 14 bases between them. The CDR3 covers 17 residues. In germline, CDR1 is MGHRA, CDR2 YSYEKL. The CDR3 DNA reads as TGCGCCAGCAGCCATTCTTTTGTGGGGGCTGGGGCCAACGTCCTGACTTTC. This translates into CASSHSFVGAGANVLTF.

This clonotype has a handful of counts. The genes are TRBV5-1 and TRBJ2-2; 11 positions match TRBD2. Germline V gene lookup returns CDR1 SGHRS and CDR2 YFSETQ. The V segment lost 0 bases and the J segment 3 bases; nucleotides outside the gene matches: 10. The CDR3 runs 19 residues. CDR3 sequence (DNA): TGCGCCAGCAGCTTGGGAGGCGCCGGACTAGCGGGTGACACCGGGGAGCTGTTTTTT. Translating it yields CASSLGGAGLAGDTGELFF. Variable domain in full (rest from reference TRBV5-1 and TRBJ2-2): KAGVTQTPRYLIKTRGQQVTLSCSPISGHRSVSWYQQTPGQGLQFLFEYFSETQRNKGNFPGRFSGRQFSNSRSEMNVSTLELGDSALYLCASSLGGAGLAGDTGELFFGEGSRLTVL.

This clonotype was seen a few times. The chain has TRBV15 and TRBJ2-1, with D unclear. The CDR3 consists of 14 residues. Germline loops: CDR1 LNHNV, CDR2 YYDKDF (reference sequence). V lost 0 bases, J lost 8 bases, and 11 bases lay in between. CDR3 sequence reads: CATSREQVKDEQFF. CDR3 DNA: TGTGCCACCAGCAGAGAACAAGTTAAGGATGAGCAGTTCTTC.

Concerning this clonotype itself: A much larger clonotype is one base distant, so this may be a read error. The chain links TRBV28 to TRBJ2-3; D is undetermined. The CDR3 has 14 amino acids. CDR1 is MDHEN and CDR2 is SYDVKM in the germline V gene. Trimming cost V 8 bases and J 4 bases, with 16 bases left between them. This CDR3 reads CASPLEAPPDTQYF. In nucleotides, the CDR3 is TGTGCCAGCCCTCTAGAAGCCCCCCCAGATACGCAGTATTTT. Using reference TRBV28 and TRBJ2-3 for the parts outside the CDR3, the full variable domain is DVKVTQSSRYLVKRTGEKVFLECVQDMDHENMFWYRQDPGLGLRLIYFSYDVKMKEKGDIPEGYSVSREKKERFSLILESASTNQTSMYLCASPLEAPPDTQYFGPGTRLTVL.

This clonotype was seen repeatedly, ten times or more. The rearrangement uses TRBV27 and TRBJ1-4; D might be TRBD1 (5 bases). The germline gives CDR1 MNHEY, CDR2 SMNVEV (reference sequence). CDR3 length: 13 amino acids. V lost 6 bases, J lost 7 bases, and 12 bases lay in between. CDR3 residues: CASRPTGGEKLFF. CDR3 coding DNA: TGTGCCAGCAGGCCCACCGGGGGTGAAAAACTGTTTTTT.

A few counts support this clonotype. V is TRBV10-3 and J is TRBJ2-2; unclear D gene. This CDR3 comprises 16 residues. The V gene lost 2 bases and the J gene lost 1 base, with 11 bases spanning the gap. The germline gives CDR1 ENHRY, CDR2 SYGVKD. The CDR3 protein is CAISEAAERNTGELFF. CDR3 DNA: TGTGCCATCAGTGAGGCCGCGGAGAGGAACACCGGGGAGCTGTTTTTT.